Presented here are 27 T cell receptor beta chains from one specimen sequenced in a study of CD8 T cells in ankylosing spondylitis. TCRdb analysed the 5' RACE reads with MiXCR anew, one entry per CDR3 protein. Of about 340,000 distinct CDR3 sequences in the sample, around 15% are singletons; the top ten hold 1.1%. The specimen was blood, either unsorted or a sorted T cell fraction (not recorded which). The receptor set was obtained from a male donor with ankylosing spondylitis or in good health (not recorded which).

In its sample, this clonotype was seen a few times. V gene TRBV5-1 combines with J gene TRBJ1-3, with 12 positions matching TRBD1. Germline V lookup: CDR1 SGHRS, CDR2 YFSETQ. The V and J ends lost 4 bases and 0 bases, in that order; junction bases with no gene match: 2. This CDR3 contains 16 residues. CDR3 region: CASSGTGGTSGNTIYF. CDR3 coding DNA: TGCGCCAGCAGCGGGACAGGGGGCACCTCTGGAAACACCATATATTTT.

The table lists this clonotype with a few counts. The chain links TRBV10-3 to TRBJ2-3; the D gene is possibly TRBD2 (6 bases). The V end lost 2 bases, the J end lost 5 bases, and 23 bases lay between the germline ends. The CDR3 is made up of 18 amino acids. Germline-derived CDR1 and CDR2 are ENHRY and SYGVKD. CDR3 DNA: TGTGCCATCAGTGAGAAGGAGGGTCCTAGCGCCCGGAAAGATACGCAGTATTTT. Protein product: CAISEKEGPSARKDTQYF.

The chain has TRBV12-5 and TRBJ2-1; TRBD2 matches at 7 bases. The V and J ends lost 7 bases and 5 bases, in that order; junction bases with no gene match: 5. This CDR3 comprises 13 residues. The germline CDR1 and CDR2 sequences are LGHNT and FRNRAP. The CDR3 nucleotides read TGTGCTAGTGCCTCTCGGGAGGACAATGAGCAGTTCTTC. This translates into CASASREDNEQFF.

This clonotype was picked up a small number of times. The rearrangement uses TRBV12-3 or TRBV12-4 and TRBJ1-2, with TRBD1 identical over 9 bases. The CDR3 is 14 residues long. Germline trimming cut 7 bases from V and 6 bases from J; bases unmatched to any gene: 9. The CDR3 sequence: CASIVDRGGNGYTF. The CDR3 DNA is TGTGCCAGCATTGTGGACAGGGGAGGAAATGGCTACACCTTC.

The CDR3 loop is CASSPDRLNSYEQYF. CDR3 DNA: TGCGCCAGCAGCCCCGACAGGCTGAACTCCTACGAGCAGTACTTC. This chain joins TRBV5-1 and TRBJ2-7, with D maybe TRBD1 (6 bases). The V and J ends lost 4 bases and 0 bases respectively, with 14 bases between them. Looked up from germline, CDR1 is SGHRS and CDR2 is YFSETQ. This CDR3 has 15 residues.

This clonotype came up a few times. The chain carries TRBV7-2 and TRBJ1-2; D gene ambiguous. V was pared by 1 base and J by 7 bases, with 7 bases between. The length of the CDR3 is 12 residues. Germline CDR1 reads SGHTA; CDR2 reads FQGNSA. In DNA, the CDR3 is TGTGCCAGCAGCTTAGAAGTAGGTGGCTACACCTTC. This translates into CASSLEVGGYTF. The full variable domain, rest sourced from reference TRBV7-2 and TRBJ1-2, is GAGVSQSPSNKVTEKGKDVELRCDPISGHTALYWYRQSLGQGLEFLIYFQGNSAPDKSGLPSDRFSAERTGGSVSTLTIQRTQQEDSAVYLCASSLEVGGYTFGSGTRLTVV.

This clonotype appeared a few times. The chain couples TRBV2 to TRBJ2-7; D gene ambiguous. V lost 4 bases, J lost 0 bases, and 16 bases lay in between. Per germline, CDR1 SNHLY and CDR2 FYNNEI. CDR3 length: 16 amino acids. The CDR3 region is CASSALDGVRSYEQYF. The CDR3 nucleotides are TGTGCCAGCAGTGCCTTGGACGGCGTACGCTCCTACGAGCAGTACTTC.

The chain recombines TRBV3-1 with TRBJ2-2; 7 nucleotides line up with TRBD2. The CDR3 is 16 residues long. The J segment lost 7 bases and the V segment lost 6 bases, leaving 14 bases of the junction unmatched. Looked up from germline, CDR1 is LGHDT and CDR2 is YNNKEL (reference sequence). CDR3 loop: CASRWESGGRSGELFF. The CDR3 DNA follows: TGTGCCAGCAGGTGGGAGAGTGGCGGGAGAAGCGGGGAGCTGTTTTTT.

V gene TRBV2 combines with J gene TRBJ2-6; 8 positions match TRBD1. Germline trimming cut 11 bases from V and 0 bases from J; bases unmatched to any gene: 12. Germline assignment: CDR1 SNHLY and CDR2 FYNNEI. This CDR3 is 17 amino acids long. The CDR3 loop reads CAFSPGTGSSGANVLTF. The CDR3 DNA is TGTGCCTTCAGTCCCGGGACAGGAAGCTCTGGGGCCAACGTCCTGACTTTC.

CDR3 protein: CASSTDRGLPYEQYF. DNA for the CDR3: TGTGCCAGCAGTACAGACAGGGGGCTCCCTTACGAGCAGTACTTC. This chain uses TRBV6-1 with TRBJ2-7; 10 positions match TRBD1. Per germline, CDR1 MNHNS and CDR2 SASEGT. V shed 5 bases and J 4 bases; nucleotides not matched to a gene: 8. The CDR3 consists of 15 residues.

This clonotype occurred many times. This chain joins TRBV4-2 and TRBJ2-5; D perhaps matches TRBD2 (5 bases). This CDR3 has 15 amino acids. Trimming shortened V by 1 base and J by 0 bases, and 9 bases separated the two germline ends. The germline gives CDR1 LGHNA, CDR2 YNFKEQ. DNA of the CDR3: TGTGCCAGCAGCCAAGGGACTGCCCACCAAGAGACCCAGTACTTC. Translated: CASSQGTAHQETQYF.

This rearrangement joins TRBV12-3 or TRBV12-4 to TRBJ1-4, with D possibly matching TRBD1 (5 bases). The CDR3 is 16 amino acids. V lost 6 bases and J 8 bases, leaving 22 bases between the germline ends. The CDR3 sequence: CASSPTVYGSGEKLFF. The CDR3 region has the DNA TGTGCCAGCAGCCCCACCGTTTACGGGTCAGGGGAAAAACTGTTTTTT.

This clonotype was observed at least ten times. The rearrangement links TRBV7-8 to TRBJ1-1; tentative D call: TRBD1 (5 bases). CDR3 length: 15 residues. Trimming took 7 bases from V and 1 from J, leaving 16 bases between them. Germline V gene data show CDR1 as SGHVS and CDR2 as FQNEAQ. DNA of the CDR3: TGTGCCAGCATCCTGGGACGGACAACGAACACTGAAGCTTTCTTT. Amino acid sequence: CASILGRTTNTEAFF.

In this sample, this clonotype turned up a few times. The chain recombines TRBV12-3 or TRBV12-4 with TRBJ1-6; 9 nucleotides match TRBD1. The CDR3 extends over 14 amino acids. V was clipped by 6 bases and J by 5 bases; unmatched bases: 2. The CDR3 nucleotides read TGTGCCAGCAGCTGGACAGGGGATAATTCACCCCTCCACTTT. Its protein is CASSWTGDNSPLHF.

Many counts were recorded for this clonotype. The chain uses TRBV29-1 and TRBJ2-1; D possibly corresponds to TRBD1 (5 bases). Trimming pared 4 bases from V and 2 bases from J, leaving 15 bases between. The CDR3 is 15 amino acids. Germline V gene data show CDR1 as SQVTM and CDR2 as ANQGSEA. For the CDR3, the DNA is TGCAGCGTTGCAAAGGGGTCACAAGCCTACAATGAGCAGTTCTTC. Translating it yields CSVAKGSQAYNEQFF.

V and J are TRBV6-1 and TRBJ2-7, with 9 bases fitting TRBD1. The V gene's germline CDR1 is MNHNS and CDR2 SASEGT. There are 16 residues in the CDR3. With V trimmed by 5 bases and J by 2 bases, 10 bases remained unmatched. The CDR3 is CASSKPGTGITYEQYF. The CDR3 nucleotides read TGTGCCAGCAGTAAACCAGGGACAGGGATCACCTACGAGCAGTACTTC.

There are a few counts of this clonotype. This chain joins TRBV3-1 and TRBJ2-7; 9 bases match TRBD2. The V and J ends lost 2 bases and 4 bases, in that order; junction bases with no gene match: 9. Looked up from germline, CDR1 is LGHDT and CDR2 is YNNKEL (reference sequence). The CDR3 extends over 16 amino acids. CDR3 amino acids: CASSQRSVRGGYEQYF. The CDR3 nucleotides are TGTGCCAGCAGCCAAAGGTCCGTGCGGGGGGGTTACGAGCAGTACTTC.

This clonotype was seen a handful of times. The V call is TRBV3-1, the J call TRBJ1-2, with no clear D. The CDR3 is made up of 15 amino acids. The germline V and J ends were trimmed by 1 base and 0 bases, with 9 bases remaining between them. CDR1 LGHDT and CDR2 YNNKEL come from the germline V gene (reference sequence). The CDR3 here is CASSQGKGSNYGYTF. CDR3 DNA: TGTGCCAGCAGCCAAGGGAAGGGCTCTAACTATGGCTACACCTTC.

This clonotype was seen only a few times. The J gene is TRBJ2-5, the V gene TRBV6-1; 11 positions match TRBD2. This CDR3 contains 17 residues. V was pared by 2 bases and J by 1 base, with 6 bases of the junction left unmatched. Germline V gene lookup returns CDR1 MNHNS and CDR2 SASEGT. CDR3 DNA: TGTGCCAGCAGTGAACTCCCTAGCGGGGGGTTCCAAGAGACCCAGTACTTC. As protein: CASSELPSGGFQETQYF.

The V and J genes are TRBV9 and TRBJ2-3; D may be TRBD1 or TRBD2 (7 bases each). V was shortened by 0 bases and J by 6 bases, with 17 bases between the two germline ends. The CDR3 totals 16 residues. The germline V gene encodes CDR1 SGDLS and CDR2 YYNGEE. The CDR3 is CASSVAGGGSGDTQYF. The CDR3 bases are TGTGCCAGCAGCGTAGCAGGGGGAGGGTCCGGTGATACGCAGTATTTT.

The chain carries TRBV29-1 and TRBJ1-3; D unresolved. Germline V gene data show CDR1 as SQVTM and CDR2 as ANQGSEA. CDR3 length: 12 residues. Trimming removed 4 bases at V and 6 bases at J, with 10 bases between. The CDR3 here is CSVGPLENTIYF. The CDR3 DNA sequence: TGCAGCGTTGGTCCCCTTGAAAACACCATATATTTT.

The rearrangement uses TRBV27 and TRBJ1-5, with D possibly matching TRBD1 (6 bases). CDR1 is MNHEY, CDR2 SMNVEV, per germline (reference sequence). Trimming shortened V by 5 bases and J by 0 bases, and 11 bases separated the two germline ends. The CDR3 sequence is 15 residues long. The CDR3: CASSVTGFSNQPQHF. The CDR3 DNA is TGTGCCAGCAGTGTAACAGGGTTTAGCAATCAGCCCCAGCATTTT.

This clonotype was found a few times. V usage is TRBV12-3 or TRBV12-4 and J usage is TRBJ2-5, with D possibly being TRBD2 (6 bases). With 6 bases removed from V and 5 bases from J, the gap between germline ends came to 13 bases. The CDR3 is 13 residues long. The CDR3 region is CASRPGEEETQYF. The CDR3 DNA follows: TGTGCCAGCAGGCCGGGGGAGGAGGAGACCCAGTACTTC.

A few counts support this clonotype. This chain uses TRBV4-2 with TRBJ2-3, with 9 bases that match TRBD1. The CDR3 consists of 19 residues. The J segment lost 6 bases and the V segment lost 2 bases, leaving 18 bases of the junction unmatched. CDR1 and CDR2 (germline): LGHNA, YNFKEQ. CDR3 region: CASSQTGGRDRVLRDTQYF. The CDR3 nucleotides are TGTGCCAGCAGCCAAACGGGCGGTCGGGACAGGGTGCTTAGGGATACGCAGTATTTT.

The V and J genes are TRBV11-2 and TRBJ2-7; D gene ambiguous. The CDR3 extends over 14 amino acids. The germline CDR1 and CDR2 sequences are SGHAT and FQNNGV. V was pared by 0 bases and J by 5 bases, with 11 bases between. In DNA form, the CDR3 reads TGTGCCAGCAGCTTAGATTTTGGTGAACACGAGCAGTACTTC. Protein sequence: CASSLDFGEHEQYF. The full variable domain, completed using reference TRBV11-2 and TRBJ2-7, is EAGVAQSPRYKIIEKRQSVAFWCNPISGHATLYWYQQILGQGPKLLIQFQNNGVVDDSQLPKDRFSAERLKGVDSTLKIQPAKLEDSAVYLCASSLDFGEHEQYFGPGTRLTVT.

This clonotype was observed at least ten times. The chain employs TRBV20-1 and TRBJ1-5; D uncertain. The CDR3 spans 14 residues. Trimming left V 4 bases short and J 2 bases short, with 12 bases between. In germline, CDR1 is DFQATT, CDR2 SNEGSKA (reference sequence). The CDR3 DNA reads as TGCAGTGCTATTAACCGCCAGGGCAATCAGCCCCAGCATTTT. This codes for CSAINRQGNQPQHF.

The chain has TRBV20-1 and TRBJ2-3, with TRBD2 matching 9 bases. The CDR3 extends over 15 amino acids. The germline gives CDR1 DFQATT, CDR2 SNEGSKA (reference sequence). V lost 4 bases, J lost 4 bases, and 9 bases stayed unmatched. In nucleotides, the CDR3 is TGCAGTGCTACCCATAGCGGGAGTAACCCAGATACGCAGTATTTT. Amino acids: CSATHSGSNPDTQYF.